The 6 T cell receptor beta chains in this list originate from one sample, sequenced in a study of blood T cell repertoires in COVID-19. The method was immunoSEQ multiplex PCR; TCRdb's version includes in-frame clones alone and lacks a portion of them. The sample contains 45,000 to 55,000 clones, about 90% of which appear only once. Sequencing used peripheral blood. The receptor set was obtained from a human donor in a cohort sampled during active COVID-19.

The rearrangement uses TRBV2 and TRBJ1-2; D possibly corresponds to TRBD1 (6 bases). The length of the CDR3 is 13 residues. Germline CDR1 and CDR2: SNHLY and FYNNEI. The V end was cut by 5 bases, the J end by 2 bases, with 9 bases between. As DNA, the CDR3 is TGTGCCAGCAGTCCCGACAGGAACTATGGCTACACCTTC. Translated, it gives CASSPDRNYGYTF. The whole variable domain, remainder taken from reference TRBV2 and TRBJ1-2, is EPEVTQTPSHQVTQMGQEVILRCVPISNHLYFYWYRQILGQKVEFLVSFYNNEISEKSEIFDDQFSVERPDGSNFTLKIRSTKLEDSAMYFCASSPDRNYGYTFGSGTRLTVV.

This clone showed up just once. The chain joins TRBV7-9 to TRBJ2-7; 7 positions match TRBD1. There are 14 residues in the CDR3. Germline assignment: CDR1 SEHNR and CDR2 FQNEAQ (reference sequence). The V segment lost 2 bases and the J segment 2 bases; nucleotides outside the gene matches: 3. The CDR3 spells CASSLSGGPYEQYF. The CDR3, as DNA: TGTGCCAGCAGCTTATCAGGGGGACCCTACGAGCAGTACTTC.

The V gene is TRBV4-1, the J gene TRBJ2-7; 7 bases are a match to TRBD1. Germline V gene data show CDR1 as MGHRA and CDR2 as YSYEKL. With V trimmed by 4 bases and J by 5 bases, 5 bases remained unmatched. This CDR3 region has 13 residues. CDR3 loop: CASSLTGDHEQYF. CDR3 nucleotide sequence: TGCGCCAGCAGCCTCACAGGGGACCACGAGCAGTACTTC.

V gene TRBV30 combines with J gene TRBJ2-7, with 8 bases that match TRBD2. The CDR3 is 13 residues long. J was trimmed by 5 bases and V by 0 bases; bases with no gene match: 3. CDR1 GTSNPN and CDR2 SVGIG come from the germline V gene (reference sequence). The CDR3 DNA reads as TGTGCCTGGAGTGTACGGGGGGGGGACGAGCAGTACTTC. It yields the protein CAWSVRGGDEQYF.

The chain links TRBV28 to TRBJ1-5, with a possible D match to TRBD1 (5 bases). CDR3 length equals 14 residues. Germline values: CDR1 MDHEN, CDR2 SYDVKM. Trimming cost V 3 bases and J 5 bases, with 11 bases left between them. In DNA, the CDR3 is TGTGCCAGCAGTTTTGGGGGGAACGATCAGCCCCAGCATTTT. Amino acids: CASSFGGNDQPQHF.

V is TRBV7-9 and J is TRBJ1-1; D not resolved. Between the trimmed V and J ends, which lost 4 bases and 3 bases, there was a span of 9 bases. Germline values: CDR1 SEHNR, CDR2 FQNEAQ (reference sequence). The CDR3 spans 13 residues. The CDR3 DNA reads TGTGCCAGCAGCTCCTCCGGGGACACTGAAGCTTTCTTT. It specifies CASSSSGDTEAFF.